These T cell receptor beta chains were read from a single sample in a study of Graves' ophthalmopathy and Graves' hyperthyroidism. TCRdb used MiXCR to reprocess the multiplex PCR reads, holding one entry per CDR3 protein. Seen here are about 1.1 million distinct CDR3 sequences, about two fifths observed once, and the top ten hold around 10%. The source material was peripheral blood or thyroid tissue (not recorded which). Every receptor here comes from an adult man with Graves' hyperthyroidism. Each CDR3 is given with its conserved first and last residue.

>TRBJ1-6|TRBV6-5
CASTRIGTGSFSYNSPLHF
>TRBJ1-5|TRBV15
CASRGGQWVYSNQPQHF
>TRBJ2-5|TRBV7-9
CASSLGSGGGASETQYF
>TRBJ2-6|TRBV12-3/TRBV12-4
CASRSDISGANVLTF
>TRBJ1-1|TRBV12-3/TRBV12-4
CASRGGTGGEIYTEAFF
>TRBJ2-2|TRBV25-1
CASSDLLATGELFF
>TRBJ1-5|TRBV2
CASSEEHTLKPQHF
>TRBJ1-5|TRBV4-3
CASSQVADSNQPQHF
>TRBJ1-4|TRBV5-1
CASRSGTAYEKLFF
>TRBJ2-6|TRBV12-3/TRBV12-4
CASRRDRAFTGANVLTF
>TRBJ1-1|TRBV10-2
CASRDRGLGTEAFF
>TRBJ2-7|TRBV15
CATSKSAALSYEQYF
>TRBJ2-7|TRBV19
CASSIEHRFYEQYF
>TRBJ2-6|TRBV15
CATSRVNGAGANVLTF
>TRBJ1-2|TRBV7-2
CASSLRRAEYGYTF
>TRBJ1-1|TRBV15
CATSRVAGTANTEAFF
>TRBJ2-5|TRBV12-3/TRBV12-4
CASRAGQSETQYF
>TRBJ2-5|TRBV12-3/TRBV12-4
CASSLSPRDTEQETQYF
>TRBJ2-7|TRBV12-3/TRBV12-4
CASSFGLAGASEQYF
>TRBJ2-3|TRBV11-2
CASSSLASDTQYF
>TRBJ2-7|TRBV2
CASSGVAGPYEQYF
>TRBJ2-7|TRBV20-1
CSARATNSYEQYF
>TRBJ2-6|TRBV7-6
CASSFPPGQGSGANVLTF
>TRBJ2-7|TRBV12-3/TRBV12-4
CASSYTNF
>TRBJ1-1|TRBV19
CASSRPTNTEAFF
>TRBJ1-5|TRBV20-1
CSASRQGFSNQPQHF
>TRBJ2-6|TRBV29-1
CSVEGPGANVLTF